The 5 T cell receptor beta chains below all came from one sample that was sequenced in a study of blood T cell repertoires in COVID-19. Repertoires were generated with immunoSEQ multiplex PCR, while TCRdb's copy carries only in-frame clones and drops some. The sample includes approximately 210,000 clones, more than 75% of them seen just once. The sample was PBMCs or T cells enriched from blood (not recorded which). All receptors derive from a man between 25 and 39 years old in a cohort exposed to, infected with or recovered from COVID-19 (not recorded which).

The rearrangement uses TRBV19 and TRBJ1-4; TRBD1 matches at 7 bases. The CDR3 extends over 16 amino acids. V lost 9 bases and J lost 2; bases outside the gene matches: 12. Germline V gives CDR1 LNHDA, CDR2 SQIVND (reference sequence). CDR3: CASRDRPQATNEKLFF. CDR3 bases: TGTGCCAGCAGGGACAGACCACAGGCGACTAATGAAAAACTGTTTTTT.

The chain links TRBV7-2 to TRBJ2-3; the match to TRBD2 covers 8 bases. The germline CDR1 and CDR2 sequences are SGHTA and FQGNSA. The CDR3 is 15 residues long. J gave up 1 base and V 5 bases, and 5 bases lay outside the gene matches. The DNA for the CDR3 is TGTGCCAGCAGCCCAGCGGGAGCAGGCACAGATACGCAGTATTTT. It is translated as CASSPAGAGTDTQYF.

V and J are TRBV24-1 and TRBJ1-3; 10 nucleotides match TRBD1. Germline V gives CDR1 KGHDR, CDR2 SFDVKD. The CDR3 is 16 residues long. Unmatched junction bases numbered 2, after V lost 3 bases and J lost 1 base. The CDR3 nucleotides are TGTGCCACCAGTGATCGGACAGGGGGTTCTGGAAACACCATATATTTT. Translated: CATSDRTGGSGNTIYF.

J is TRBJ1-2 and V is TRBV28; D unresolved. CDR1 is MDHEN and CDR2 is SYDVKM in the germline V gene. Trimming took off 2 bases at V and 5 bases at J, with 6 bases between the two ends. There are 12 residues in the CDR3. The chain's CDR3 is CASSLVEYGYTF. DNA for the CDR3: TGTGCCAGCAGTTTAGTAGAGTATGGCTACACCTTC.

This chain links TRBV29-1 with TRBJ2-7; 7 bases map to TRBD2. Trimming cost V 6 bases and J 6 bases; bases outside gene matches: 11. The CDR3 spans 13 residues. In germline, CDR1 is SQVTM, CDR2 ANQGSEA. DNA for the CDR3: TGCAGCGTGGGAGGGACTTTCGAGGGCGAGCAGTACTTC. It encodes CSVGGTFEGEQYF.